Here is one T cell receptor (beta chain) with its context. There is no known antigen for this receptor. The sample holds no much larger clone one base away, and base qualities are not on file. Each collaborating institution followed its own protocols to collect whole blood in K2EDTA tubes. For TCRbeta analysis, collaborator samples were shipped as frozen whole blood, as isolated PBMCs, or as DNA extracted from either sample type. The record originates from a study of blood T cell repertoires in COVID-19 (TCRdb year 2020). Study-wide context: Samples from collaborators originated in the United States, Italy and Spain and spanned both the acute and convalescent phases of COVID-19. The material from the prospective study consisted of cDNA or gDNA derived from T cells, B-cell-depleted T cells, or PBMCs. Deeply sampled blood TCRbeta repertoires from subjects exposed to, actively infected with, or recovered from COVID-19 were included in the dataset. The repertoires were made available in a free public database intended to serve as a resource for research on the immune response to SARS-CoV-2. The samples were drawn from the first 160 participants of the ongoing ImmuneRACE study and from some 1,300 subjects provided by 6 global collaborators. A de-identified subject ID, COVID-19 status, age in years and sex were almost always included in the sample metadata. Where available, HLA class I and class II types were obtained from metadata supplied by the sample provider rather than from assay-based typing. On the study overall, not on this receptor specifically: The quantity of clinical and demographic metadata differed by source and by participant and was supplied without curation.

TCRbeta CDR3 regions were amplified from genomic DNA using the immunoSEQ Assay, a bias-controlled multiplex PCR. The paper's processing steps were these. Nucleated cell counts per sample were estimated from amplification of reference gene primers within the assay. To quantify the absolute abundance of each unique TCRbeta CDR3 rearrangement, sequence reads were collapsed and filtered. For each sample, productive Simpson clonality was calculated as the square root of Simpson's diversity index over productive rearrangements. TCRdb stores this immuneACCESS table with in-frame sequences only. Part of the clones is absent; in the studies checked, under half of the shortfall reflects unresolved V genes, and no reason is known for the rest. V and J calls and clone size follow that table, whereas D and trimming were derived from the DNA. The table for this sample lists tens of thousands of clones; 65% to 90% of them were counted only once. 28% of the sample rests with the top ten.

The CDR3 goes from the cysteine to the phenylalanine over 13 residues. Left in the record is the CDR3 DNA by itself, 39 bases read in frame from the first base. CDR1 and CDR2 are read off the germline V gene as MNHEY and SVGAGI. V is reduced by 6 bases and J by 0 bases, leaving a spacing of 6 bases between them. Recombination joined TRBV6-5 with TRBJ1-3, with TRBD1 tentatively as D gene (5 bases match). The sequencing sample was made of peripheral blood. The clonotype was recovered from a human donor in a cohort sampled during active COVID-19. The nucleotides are TGTGCCAGCAGGGACATCTCTGGAAACACCATATATTTT. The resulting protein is CASRDISGNTIYF.